This T cell receptor beta chain was captured by sequencing in a study of blood T cell repertoires in COVID-19. Seattle cases were enrolled at active infection and followed longitudinally. Germline-derived CDR1 and CDR2 are MGHRA and YSYEKL. This CDR3 contains 15 residues. Trimming pared 6 bases from V and 3 bases from J, leaving 12 bases between. Study processing details: Estimation of nucleated cell counts relied on the amplification of reference gene primers. This table comes from immunoSEQ multiplex PCR, and its TCRdb copy is limited to in-frame clones, with some not included. That table furnishes V, J and clone size, whereas the DNA furnished D and trimming. Here the sample spans around 250,000 clones, 86% being singletons.

J is TRBJ2-6 and V is TRBV4-1; D possibly corresponds to TRBD1 (6 bases). The receptor was isolated from a woman at least 80 years old with COVID-19, enrolled during active disease. The sample taken for sequencing was peripheral blood. The CDR3 loop reads CASSLGAGGANVLTF. The CDR3 DNA reads TGCGCCAGCAGTCTGGGGGCTGGTGGGGCCAACGTCCTGACTTTC.